These 22 T cell receptor beta chains originate from one sample sequenced in a study of regulatory T cells in long-lasting Graves disease. Time point noted: newly diagnosed GD, antithyroid drugs for less than 3 months. PBMCs provided the RNA from which the TCR library was made. Sequencing libraries for TCR beta were prepared with iRepertoire HTBI primers and Arm-PCR of CDR3 regions. One entry per CDR3 protein, called by TCRdb with MiXCR from the multiplex PCR reads. The data hold 420,000 or so distinct CDR3 sequences, with over 15% observed a single time. This sample was shared with a second study, whose subject was T cells in Graves' hyperthyroidism and ophthalmopathy.

This specimen consisted of peripheral blood mononuclear cells (PBMCs), obtained at new diagnosis, from a patient treated with antithyroid drugs. Receptor source: a woman aged 18 to 35 with Graves disease.

This sequence joins TRBV9 and TRBJ1-1, with 12 bases matching TRBD1. J lost 4 bases, V lost 3 bases, and 4 bases had no gene match. The germline CDR1 and CDR2 sequences are SGDLS and YYNGEE. The CDR3 is 15 residues long. CDR3 sequence (DNA): TGTGCCAGCAGCGAGGGACAGGGGGCAGGCACTGAAGCTTTCTTT. Its translation: CASSEGQGAGTEAFF.

This clonotype was observed a handful of times. V usage is TRBV29-1 and J usage is TRBJ2-2; 9 nucleotides align to TRBD1. CDR1 and CDR2 (germline): SQVTM, ANQGSEA. The CDR3 covers 14 residues. The junction had 9 bases not matched to a gene; V was cut back by 6 bases and J by 7 bases. The CDR3 spells CSVAGTGSGGELFF. The CDR3 coding sequence is TGCAGCGTCGCCGGGACAGGGAGTGGCGGGGAGCTGTTTTTT.

The chain carries TRBV10-3 and TRBJ1-1; D unclear. The germline V and J ends were trimmed by 0 bases and 2 bases, with 10 bases remaining between them. This CDR3 has 15 amino acids. Germline CDR1 and CDR2: ENHRY and SYGVKD. DNA for the CDR3: TGTGCCATCAGTGAGTCGAGATCCGGAAACACTGAAGCTTTCTTT. Its translation is CAISESRSGNTEAFF.

To note about this clonotype: A much larger clonotype is one base distant, so this may be a read error. This rearrangement joins TRBV12-3 or TRBV12-4 to TRBJ1-2; maybe TRBD1 (5 bases). The CDR3 runs to 16 residues. For the CDR3, the DNA is TGTGCCAACAGTTTAGTGGCGGGCAGGGAGACCTATGGCTACACCTTC. Encoded protein: CANSLVAGRETYGYTF.

This clonotype was recorded at least ten times. J is TRBJ1-1 and V is TRBV7-8; no clear D. CDR3 length: 14 residues. V lost 1 base, J lost 1 base, and 7 bases lay in between. Germline V gene data show CDR1 as SGHVS and CDR2 as FQNEAQ. The DNA of the CDR3 is TGTGCCAGCAGCTTAGGAGGGCGGAACACTGAAGCTTTCTTT. It encodes CASSLGGRNTEAFF.

This clonotype occurred many times. The V and J genes are TRBV2 and TRBJ2-6; D is unclear. CDR1 and CDR2 from the germline V gene are SNHLY and FYNNEI. There are 14 residues in the CDR3. The V end was cut by 4 bases, the J end by 2 bases, with 6 bases between. The CDR3 sequence is CASSAAPGANVLTF. The CDR3 DNA is TGTGCCAGCAGTGCTGCGCCTGGGGCCAACGTCCTGACTTTC.

The chain links TRBV4-1 to TRBJ1-2, with D unclear. The CDR3 has 11 amino acids. CDR1 is MGHRA and CDR2 is YSYEKL in the germline V gene. The V end was cut by 4 bases, the J end by 6 bases, with 6 bases between. The CDR3 DNA follows: TGCGCCAGCAGCCGATCCGATGGCTACACCTTC. Its protein is CASSRSDGYTF.

The chain links TRBV5-1 to TRBJ1-4; D uncertain. The germline gives CDR1 SGHRS, CDR2 YFSETQ. Trimming stripped 4 bases from V and 7 bases from J, with 11 bases between. The CDR3 is made up of 13 amino acids. The CDR3 DNA reads TGCGCCAGCAGCCCGGCACTAGGTGAAAAACTGTTTTTT. Amino acid sequence: CASSPALGEKLFF. Together with reference TRBV5-1 and TRBJ1-4, the CDR3 gives the full variable domain: KAGVTQTPRYLIKTRGQQVTLSCSPISGHRSVSWYQQTPGQGLQFLFEYFSETQRNKGNFPGRFSGRQFSNSRSEMNVSTLELGDSALYLCASSPALGEKLFFGSGTQLSVL.

There are many counts of this clonotype. The chain links TRBV6-9 to TRBJ2-5, with D unclear. The CDR3 length is 14 residues. Trimming shortened V by 3 bases and J by 1 base, and 9 bases separated the two germline ends. Germline-derived CDR1 and CDR2 are MNHGY and SVAAGI. This CDR3 reads CASSYRATQETQYF. The CDR3 DNA reads TGTGCCAGCAGTTACCGGGCCACCCAAGAGACCCAGTACTTC.

This chain joins TRBV29-1 and TRBJ1-1; D remains unclear. CDR1 is SQVTM, CDR2 ANQGSEA, per germline. V gave up 4 bases and J gave up 10 bases, with 16 bases separating them. CDR3 length equals 12 residues. The CDR3, as DNA: TGCAGCGTTGGAGGATCCGCGCCTGGAGCTTTCTTT. Its protein is CSVGGSAPGAFF.

This clonotype appeared many times. The chain's CDR3 is CASSLYGRGAKNTEAFF. CDR3 DNA: TGTGCCAGCAGCTTGTACGGTCGGGGCGCAAAAAACACTGAAGCTTTCTTT. The rearrangement links TRBV11-2 to TRBJ1-1, with a weak D call TRBD1 (5 bases). V was clipped by 3 bases and J by 2 bases, with 19 bases between them. Germline values: CDR1 SGHAT, CDR2 FQNNGV. The CDR3 is 17 residues long.

This clonotype was detected many times. An end of the junction does not agree with germline; a read error may underlie this. This sequence joins TRBV24-1 and TRBJ2-2; D uncertain. The germline V gene encodes CDR1 KGHDR and CDR2 SFDVKD. The CDR3 is made up of 13 amino acids. The CDR3 DNA reads as TGTGCCACCAGTGTTTTGTCCACCGGGGAGCTGTTTTTT. Translating it yields CATSVLSTGELFF.

This rearrangement joins TRBV4-2 to TRBJ1-4; unclear D gene. V dropped 0 bases and J dropped 3 bases, with 11 bases sitting between them. CDR1 is LGHNA, CDR2 YNFKEQ, per germline. CDR3 length: 16 amino acids. CDR3 residues: CASSQDPLVANEKLFF. The DNA for the CDR3 is TGTGCCAGCAGCCAAGATCCGCTCGTGGCTAATGAAAAACTGTTTTTT.

This clonotype was observed at least ten times. V is TRBV6-5 and J is TRBJ1-5; tentatively, D is TRBD1 (6 bases). CDR1 is MNHEY and CDR2 is SVGAGI in the germline V gene. This CDR3 comprises 15 residues. Trimming cost V 0 bases and J 4 bases, with 10 bases left between them. The DNA for the CDR3 is TGTGCCAGCAGTTACTCAGGGGGTTTGAATCAGCCCCAGCATTTT. Translated, it gives CASSYSGGLNQPQHF.

This clonotype occurred many times. CDR3 coding DNA: TGCGCCAGCAGCTTGACCCGGGACCTGTGGAACACTGAAGCTTTCTTT. It encodes CASSLTRDLWNTEAFF. The rearrangement links TRBV5-1 to TRBJ1-1, with D perhaps matching TRBD1 (5 bases). This CDR3 spans 16 amino acids. The V gene's germline CDR1 is SGHRS and CDR2 YFSETQ. The V gene lost 1 base and the J gene lost 1 base, with 14 bases spanning the gap.

This clonotype was seen only a few times. The CDR3: CASSPLLGGNQPQHF. In DNA form, the CDR3 reads TGTGCCAGCAGCCCCCTGCTCGGGGGCAATCAGCCCCAGCATTTT. The chain links TRBV6-2 or TRBV6-3 to TRBJ1-5; D is uncertain. This CDR3 has 15 amino acids. V was shortened by 6 bases and J by 2 bases, with 14 bases between the two germline ends. Germline CDR1 and CDR2: MNHEY and SVGEGT.

The table lists this clonotype with a few counts. V and J are TRBV5-1 and TRBJ1-5; D uncertain. Trimming removed 0 bases at V and 7 bases at J, with 11 bases between. This CDR3 is 14 amino acids long. Germline assignment: CDR1 SGHRS and CDR2 YFSETQ. The CDR3 reads CASSLGEGWQPQHF. Written as DNA, the CDR3 is TGCGCCAGCAGCTTGGGGGAGGGTTGGCAGCCCCAGCATTTT.

There are many counts of this clonotype. The genes are TRBV7-9 and TRBJ1-1; D possibly corresponds to TRBD1 (6 bases). Germline V gene data show CDR1 as SEHNR and CDR2 as FQNEAQ (reference sequence). V lost 2 bases and J lost 1, with 17 bases in between. The CDR3 loop spans 17 amino acids. The CDR3 region has the DNA TGTGCCAGCAGCTTATTGGGGGCAGGCAACTGGAACACTGAAGCTTTCTTT. Its protein is CASSLLGAGNWNTEAFF. Supplemented by reference TRBV7-9 and TRBJ1-1, the full variable domain reads DTGVSQNPRHKITKRGQNVTFRCDPISEHNRLYWYRQTLGQGPEFLTYFQNEAQLEKSRLLSDRFSAERPKGSFSTLEIQRTEQGDSAMYLCASSLLGAGNWNTEAFFGQGTRLTVV.

This clonotype was detected only once. The chain has TRBV29-1 and TRBJ2-6; D tentatively reads TRBD1 or TRBD2 (5 bases each). This CDR3 comprises 15 residues. Trimming took 6 bases from V and 2 from J, leaving 14 bases between them. Germline CDR1 is SQVTM and CDR2 is ANQGSEA. The CDR3: CSVFSGDAGANVLTF. The CDR3 coding sequence is TGCAGCGTCTTTTCCGGGGACGCTGGGGCCAACGTCCTGACTTTC.

The chain couples TRBV3-1 to TRBJ2-2, with D possibly matching TRBD1 (7 bases). There are 16 residues in the CDR3. V was trimmed by 3 bases and J by 3 bases, leaving 14 bases between them. Germline values: CDR1 LGHDT, CDR2 YNNKEL (reference sequence). This chain's CDR3 is CASSHFDREDTGELFF. In DNA form, the CDR3 reads TGTGCCAGCAGCCACTTTGACAGGGAGGACACCGGGGAGCTGTTTTTT.

This clonotype came up many times. This chain links TRBV14 with TRBJ2-3; D is ambiguous. Germline CDR1 SGHDN, CDR2 FVKESK. The CDR3 extends over 14 amino acids. V was cut by 0 bases and J by 6 bases, with 10 bases left in between. As DNA, the CDR3 is TGTGCCAGCAGCCAAGATGGGATTGCGGATACGCAGTATTTT. It specifies CASSQDGIADTQYF.

CDR3 bases: TGTGCCATCAGTGAAATCAACGAGCAGTACTTC. Translation: CAISEINEQYF. The chain uses TRBV10-3 and TRBJ2-7, with no clear D. CDR1 and CDR2 (germline): ENHRY, SYGVKD. This CDR3 contains 11 residues. V lost 3 bases to trimming and J lost 5 bases, with 5 bases between them.